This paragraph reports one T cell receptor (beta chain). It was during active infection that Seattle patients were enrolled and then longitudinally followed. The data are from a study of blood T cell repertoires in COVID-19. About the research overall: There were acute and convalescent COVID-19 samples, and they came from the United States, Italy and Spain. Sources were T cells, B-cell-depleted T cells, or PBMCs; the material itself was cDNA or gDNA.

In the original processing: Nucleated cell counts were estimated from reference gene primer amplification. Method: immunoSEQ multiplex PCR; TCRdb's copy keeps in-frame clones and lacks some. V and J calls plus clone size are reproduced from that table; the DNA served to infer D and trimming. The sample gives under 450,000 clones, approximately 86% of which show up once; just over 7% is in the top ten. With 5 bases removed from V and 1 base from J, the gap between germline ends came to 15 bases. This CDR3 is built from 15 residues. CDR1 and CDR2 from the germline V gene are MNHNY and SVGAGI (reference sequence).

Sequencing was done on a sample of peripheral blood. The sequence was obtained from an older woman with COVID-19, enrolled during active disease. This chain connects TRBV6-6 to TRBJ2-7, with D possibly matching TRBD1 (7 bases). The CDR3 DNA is TGTGCCAGCAGTGACAGGGAGGTTACTTCCTACGAGCAGTACTTC. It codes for CASSDREVTSYEQYF.